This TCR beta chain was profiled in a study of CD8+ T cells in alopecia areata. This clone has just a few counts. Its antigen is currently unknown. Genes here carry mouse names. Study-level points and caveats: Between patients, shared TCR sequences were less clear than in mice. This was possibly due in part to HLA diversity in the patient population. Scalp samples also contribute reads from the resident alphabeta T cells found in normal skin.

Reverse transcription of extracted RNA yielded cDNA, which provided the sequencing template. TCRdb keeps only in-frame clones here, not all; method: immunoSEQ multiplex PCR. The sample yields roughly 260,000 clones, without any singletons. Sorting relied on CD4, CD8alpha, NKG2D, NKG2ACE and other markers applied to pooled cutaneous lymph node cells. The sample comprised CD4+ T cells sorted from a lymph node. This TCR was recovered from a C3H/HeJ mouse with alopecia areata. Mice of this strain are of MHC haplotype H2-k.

The CDR3 bases that were read are TGTGCCAGCAGCCTCCGGGACACTGCAAACACA. The encoded protein is CASSLRDTANT. Given in full, the CDR3 is CASSLRDTANTEVFF. This chain joins TRBV19 and TRBJ1-1; TRBD1 might be the D (6 bases). The CDR3 end lies 4 residues beyond the end of the read and is filled in from the germline J gene. There are 15 residues in the CDR3. Germline CDR1 reads FNHDT; CDR2 reads SITEND (reference sequence). With 5 bases removed from V and 0 bases from J, the gap between germline ends came to 14 bases.